This TCR beta chain originates from a study of neoadjuvant anti-PD-1 for oral cavity cancer. Sequenced by immunoSEQ multiplex PCR; TCRdb stores in-frame clones only, minus some. The sample shows more than 12,000 clones, roughly two thirds of them seen only once. Analysis of PBMCs was direct, with no culture step. Germline-derived CDR1 and CDR2 are LNHNV and YYDKDF (reference sequence). The CDR3 consists of 15 residues. V was cut by 2 bases and J by 1 base, with 11 bases left in between. Sample: PBMCs, taken before nivolumab (anti-PD-1) treatment. The TCR sequence derives from a person aged 40 to 85 with oral cavity squamous cell carcinoma. The J gene is TRBJ1-1, the V gene TRBV15; D is undetermined. The chain's CDR3 is CATSRPAEGNTEAFF. CDR3 DNA: TGTGCCACCAGCAGACCGGCGGAGGGGAACACTGAAGCTTTCTTT.